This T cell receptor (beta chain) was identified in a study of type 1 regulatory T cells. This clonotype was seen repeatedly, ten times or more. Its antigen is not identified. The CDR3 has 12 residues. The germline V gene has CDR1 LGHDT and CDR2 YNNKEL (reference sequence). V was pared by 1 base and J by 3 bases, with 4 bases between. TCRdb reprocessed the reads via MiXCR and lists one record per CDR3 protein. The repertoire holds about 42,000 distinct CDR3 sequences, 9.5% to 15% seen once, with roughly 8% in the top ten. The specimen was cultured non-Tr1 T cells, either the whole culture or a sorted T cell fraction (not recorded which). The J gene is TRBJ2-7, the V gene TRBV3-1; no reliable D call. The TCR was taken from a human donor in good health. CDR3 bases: TGTGCCAGCAGCCAAGGGGGCTACGAGCAGTACTTC. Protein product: CASSQGGYEQYF.